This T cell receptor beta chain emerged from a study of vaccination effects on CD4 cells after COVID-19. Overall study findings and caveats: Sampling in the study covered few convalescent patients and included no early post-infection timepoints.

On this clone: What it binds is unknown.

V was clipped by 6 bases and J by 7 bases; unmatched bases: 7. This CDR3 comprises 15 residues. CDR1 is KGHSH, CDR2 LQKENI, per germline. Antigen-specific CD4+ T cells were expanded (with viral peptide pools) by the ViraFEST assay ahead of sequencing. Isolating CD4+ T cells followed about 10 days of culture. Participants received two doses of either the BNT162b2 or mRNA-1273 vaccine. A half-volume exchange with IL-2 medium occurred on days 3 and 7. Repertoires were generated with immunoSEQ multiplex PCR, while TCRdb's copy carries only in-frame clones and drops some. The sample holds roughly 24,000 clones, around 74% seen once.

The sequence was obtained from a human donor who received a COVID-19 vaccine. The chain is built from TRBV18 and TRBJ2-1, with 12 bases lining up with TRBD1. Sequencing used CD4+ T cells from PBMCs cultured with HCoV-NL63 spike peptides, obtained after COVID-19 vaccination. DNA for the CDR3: TGTGCCAGCTCCCCCGGGACAGGGGGCGGGAATGAGCAGTTCTTC. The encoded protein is CASSPGTGGGNEQFF. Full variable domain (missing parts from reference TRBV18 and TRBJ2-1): NAGVMQNPRHLVRRRGQEARLRCSPMKGHSHVYWYRQLPEEGLKFMVYLQKENIIDESGMPKERFSAEFPKEGPSILRIQQVVRGDSAAYFCASSPGTGGGNEQFFGPGTRLTVL.